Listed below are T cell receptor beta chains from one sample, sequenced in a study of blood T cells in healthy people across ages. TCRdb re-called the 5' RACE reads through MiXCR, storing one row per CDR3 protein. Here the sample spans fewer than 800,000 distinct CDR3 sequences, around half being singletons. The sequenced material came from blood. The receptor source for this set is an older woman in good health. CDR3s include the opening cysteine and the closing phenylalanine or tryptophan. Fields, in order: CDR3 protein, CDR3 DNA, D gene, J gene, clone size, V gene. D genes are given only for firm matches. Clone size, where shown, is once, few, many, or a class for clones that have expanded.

CDR3aa: CASSPPRGKPDTDTQYF; CDR3nt: TGTGCCAGCTCACCACCCCGTGGCAAGCCGGACACAGATACGCAGTATTTT; d_gene: .; j_gene: TRBJ2-3; abundance: .; v_gene: TRBV18
CDR3aa: CASRPVDRGTYEQYF; CDR3nt: TGTGCCAGCAGACCGGTGGACAGGGGTACCTACGAGCAGTACTTC; d_gene: TRBD1; j_gene: TRBJ2-7; abundance: few; v_gene: TRBV6-2/TRBV6-3
CDR3aa: CASSPGTGSTDTQYF; CDR3nt: TGTGCCAGCAGCCCAGGGACAGGGAGCACAGATACGCAGTATTTT; d_gene: TRBD1; j_gene: TRBJ2-3; abundance: many; v_gene: TRBV12-3/TRBV12-4
CDR3aa: CASSWGPTGGDYNEQFF; CDR3nt: TGCGCCAGCAGCTGGGGCCCCACAGGGGGCGATTACAATGAGCAGTTCTTC; d_gene: TRBD1; j_gene: TRBJ2-1; abundance: .; v_gene: TRBV5-1
CDR3aa: CASSLVVQRTYEQYF; CDR3nt: TGTGCCAGCAGCTTAGTCGTACAGCGGACCTACGAGCAGTACTTC; d_gene: .; j_gene: TRBJ2-7; abundance: .; v_gene: TRBV7-2
CDR3aa: CASSQVVTSGGYEQYF; CDR3nt: TGTGCCAGCAGCCAAGTCGTCACTAGCGGAGGCTACGAGCAGTACTTC; d_gene: TRBD2; j_gene: TRBJ2-7; abundance: .; v_gene: TRBV4-2
CDR3aa: CASSENRAQETQYF; CDR3nt: TGTGCCAGCAGCGAGAACAGGGCCCAAGAGACCCAGTACTTC; d_gene: .; j_gene: TRBJ2-5; abundance: .; v_gene: TRBV7-9
CDR3aa: CASGGIATDTQYF; CDR3nt: TGTGCCAGCGGCGGGATAGCCACAGATACGCAGTATTTT; d_gene: .; j_gene: TRBJ2-3; abundance: few; v_gene: TRBV6-2/TRBV6-3
CDR3aa: CASSFRAPKLFF; CDR3nt: TGTGCCAGCAGTTTCAGGGCCCCAAAACTGTTTTTT; d_gene: .; j_gene: TRBJ1-4; abundance: .; v_gene: TRBV12-3/TRBV12-4
CDR3aa: CSASPDREPYEQYF; CDR3nt: TGCAGTGCTAGCCCGGACAGGGAACCCTACGAGCAGTACTTC; d_gene: TRBD1; j_gene: TRBJ2-7; abundance: .; v_gene: TRBV20-1
CDR3aa: CASSLSPLATGELFF; CDR3nt: TGTGCCAGCAGCTTGTCCCCCTTAGCCACCGGGGAGCTGTTTTTT; d_gene: .; j_gene: TRBJ2-2; abundance: .; v_gene: TRBV7-9
CDR3aa: CASSSSSGRGYEQYF; CDR3nt: TGTGCCAGCAGTTCCTCTAGCGGGAGGGGGTACGAGCAGTACTTC; d_gene: TRBD2; j_gene: TRBJ2-7; abundance: few; v_gene: TRBV28
CDR3aa: CSARDRDEETQYF; CDR3nt: TGCAGTGCCCGAGACAGGGATGAAGAGACCCAGTACTTC; d_gene: TRBD1; j_gene: TRBJ2-5; abundance: few; v_gene: TRBV20-1
CDR3aa: CASSQTGTALQETQYF; CDR3nt: TGTGCCAGCAGCCAGACTGGGACAGCCCTTCAAGAGACCCAGTACTTC; d_gene: TRBD1; j_gene: TRBJ2-5; abundance: few; v_gene: TRBV4-2